The clone carrying this TCR beta chain has just one count. Trimming stripped 8 bases from V and 7 bases from J, with 17 bases between. The CDR3 is 13 amino acids. Germline V CDR1 and CDR2: SNHLY, FYNNEI. This entry is derived from a study of blood T cell repertoires in COVID-19. Study summary: From T cells, B-cell-depleted T cells, or PBMCs came the material, which was cDNA or gDNA.

TCRdb's table, derived via immunoSEQ multiplex PCR, lists solely in-frame clones and lacks some. Of approximately 100,000 clones in the sample, about 85% were seen once. Sample: peripheral blood. V gene TRBV2 combines with J gene TRBJ1-2; D might be TRBD1 (5 bases). The sequence was collected from a man between 50 and 59 years old in a cohort sampled during active COVID-19. The CDR3 sequence is CASGVGTGSGYTF. Written as DNA, the CDR3 is TGTGCCAGCGGAGTCGGAACAGGCTCTGGCTACACCTTC.